This entry describes one TCR beta chain. This clonotype was counted ten times or more. No cognate antigen has been identified for it. No base qualities exist here, and no much larger clone lies one base off it. The data belong to a study of T-cell reconstitution after alpha-beta-depleted transplantation in children (dated by TCRdb to about 2016). Study-wide context: The study quantitatively tracked T-cell immune reconstitution after TCRalphabeta/CD19-depleted allogeneic hematopoietic cell transplantation in children using TCR repertoire profiling. The paper's findings and limits, for the study overall: Hyperexpanded clone frequencies declined over subsequent months; after one year, T-cell counts and TCRbeta diversity were mostly attributed to newly produced T cells. The apparently early alphabetaT-cell count recovery about two months after transplant was reportedly dependent on only several hundred rapidly expanded clones derived from non-depleted graft cells. The high TCRbeta diversity at day 60 in some patients was ascribed to recipient T cells and intrathymic progenitors that had survived conditioning.

The receptor library was made with PCR. Reads for this sample came from an Illumina HiSeq 2500. To normalize quantification of the TCRbeta repertoire, the TCR libraries were built with molecular barcoding that relied on unique molecular identifiers. Starting from the raw public reads, TCRdb applied fastp trimming at Q25, assembled clones with MiXCR and retained in-frame beta chains. Each CDR3 protein gets just one entry, which takes the most common genes and DNA from the rows behind it. For this sample there are hundreds of thousands of distinct CDR3 sequences; 6.5% to 9% appear just once. The ten largest clonotypes hold almost 6.5% of the sample. Read against the paper, the sample's treatment or condition label means: allogeneic hematopoietic cell transplantation with graft depleted of TCRalphabeta T cells and CD19 B cells. The children who served as transplant recipients had been given grafts of TCRalphabeta/CD19-depleted allogeneic hematopoietic cells.

Sample: PBMCs, mostly from graft donor cells, taken 180 days after TCRalphabeta/CD19-depleted stem cell transplant. The sequence derives from a male patient aged 10 to 17 who had a stem cell transplant for acute lymphoblastic leukemia, so the T cells may come from the graft donor.

The DNA reads TGCAGTGCTAGAGATCTGGGGGACTCCTACGAGCAGTACTTC. Its amino acids are CSARDLGDSYEQYF. The chain is encoded by TRBV20-1 joined to TRBJ2-7; the D gene may be TRBD1 or TRBD2, since each aligns over 5 bases. A distance of 9 bases separates the germline ends of V and J, which lose 0 bases and 0 bases respectively. For CDR1 and CDR2, the germline V gene (reference sequence) lists DFQATT and SNEGSKA. The CDR3 runs 14 amino acids, cysteine and phenylalanine included. Just the 42-base CDR3 DNA is kept, in frame starting at base 1.